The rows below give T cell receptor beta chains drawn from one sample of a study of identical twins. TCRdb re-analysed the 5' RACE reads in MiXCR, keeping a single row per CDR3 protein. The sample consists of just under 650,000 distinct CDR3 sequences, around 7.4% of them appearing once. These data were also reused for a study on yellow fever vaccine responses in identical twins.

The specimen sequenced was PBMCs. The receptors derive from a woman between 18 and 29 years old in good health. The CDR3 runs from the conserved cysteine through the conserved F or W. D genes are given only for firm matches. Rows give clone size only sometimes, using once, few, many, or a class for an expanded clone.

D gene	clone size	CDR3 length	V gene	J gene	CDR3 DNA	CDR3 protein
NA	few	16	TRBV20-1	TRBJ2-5	TGCAGTGCTGATAGGGCAGACGGTCGGTTCCAAGAGACCCAGTACTTC	CSADRADGRFQETQYF
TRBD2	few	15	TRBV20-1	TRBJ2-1	TGCAGTGCTAGGGGACTAGCGAATTGGGTAAATGAGCAGTTCTTC	CSARGLANWVNEQFF
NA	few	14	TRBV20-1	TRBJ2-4	TGCAGTGCTAGATTCATACTAGCCAAAAACATTCAGTACTTC	CSARFILAKNIQYF
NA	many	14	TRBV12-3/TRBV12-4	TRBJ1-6	TGTGCCAGCACTCGGACCGTCAGGGATTCACCCCTCCACTTT	CASTRTVRDSPLHF
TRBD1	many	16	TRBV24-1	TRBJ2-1	TGTGCCACCAGTGATGGACAGGGGAGCTCCTACAATGAGCAGTTCTTC	CATSDGQGSSYNEQFF
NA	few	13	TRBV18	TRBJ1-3	TGTGCCAGCTCACGGGACGCTGGAAACACCATATATTTT	CASSRDAGNTIYF
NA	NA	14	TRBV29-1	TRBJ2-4	TGCAGCGTTGAGGGGACCGGAGCCAAAAACATTCAGTACTTC	CSVEGTGAKNIQYF
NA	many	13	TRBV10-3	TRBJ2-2	TGTGCCATCAGGTCGGACTGGACCGGGGAGCTGTTTTTT	CAIRSDWTGELFF
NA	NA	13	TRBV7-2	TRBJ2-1	TGTGCCAGCAGCCCCGGGCCCGATCGTGTGCAGTTCTTC	CASSPGPDRVQFF
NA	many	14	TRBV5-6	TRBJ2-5	TGTGCCAGCAGCTTGATTACAAACCAAGAGACCCAGTACTTC	CASSLITNQETQYF
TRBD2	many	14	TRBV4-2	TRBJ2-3	TGTGCCAGCAGTCCGGGGGGGCCTACAGATACGCAGTATTTT	CASSPGGPTDTQYF
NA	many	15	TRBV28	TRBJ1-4	TGTGCCAGCAGTTGGCGTATAACAACTAATGAAAAACTGTTTTTT	CASSWRITTNEKLFF
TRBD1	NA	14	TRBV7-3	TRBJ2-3	TGTGCCAGCAGCTGGACAGGGGAAACAGATACGCAGTATTTT	CASSWTGETDTQYF
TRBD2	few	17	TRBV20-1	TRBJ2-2	TGCAGTGCTAGAAGGGGTCTCCGGGGGGGAGCCACCGGGGAGCTGTTTTTT	CSARRGLRGGATGELFF
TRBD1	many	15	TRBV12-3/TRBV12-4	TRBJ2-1	TGTGCCAGCAGCACGGACAGGGGAGGAGGCAATGAGCAGTTCTTC	CASSTDRGGGNEQFF
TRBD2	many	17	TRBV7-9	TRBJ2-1	TGTGCCAGCAGCCCCGGGACTAGCGGGATGATCCCTAATGAGCAGTTCTTC	CASSPGTSGMIPNEQFF
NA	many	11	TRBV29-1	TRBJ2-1	TGCAGCGTTGGGAGGGACAATGAGCAGTTCTTC	CSVGRDNEQFF
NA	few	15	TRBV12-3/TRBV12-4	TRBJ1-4	TGTGCCAGCAGTCCGCGTTTAGGGATGAATGAAAAACTGTTTTTT	CASSPRLGMNEKLFF
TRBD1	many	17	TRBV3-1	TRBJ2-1	TGTGCCAGCAGCCCCGCCCTGACAGGGTCCTCCTACAATGAGCAGTTCTTC	CASSPALTGSSYNEQFF
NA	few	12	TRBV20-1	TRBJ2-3	TGCAGTGCTAGAGTCGGGGTGGATACGCAGTATTTT	CSARVGVDTQYF
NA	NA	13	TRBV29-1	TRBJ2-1	TGCAGCGTTGTAGGGGGGGTATCCTATGAGCAGTTCTTC	CSVVGGVSYEQFF
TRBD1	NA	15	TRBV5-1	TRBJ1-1	TGCGCCAGCAGCTTTTACAGGGGGTTGAACACTGAAGCTTTCTTT	CASSFYRGLNTEAFF
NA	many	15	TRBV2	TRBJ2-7	TGTGCCAGCAGAGTAGCGGAGGGGAACTCCTACGAGCAGTACTTC	CASRVAEGNSYEQYF
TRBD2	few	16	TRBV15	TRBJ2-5	TGTGCCACCAGCAGAGAAGGGACTAGCCGTATGGAGACCCAGTACTTC	CATSREGTSRMETQYF
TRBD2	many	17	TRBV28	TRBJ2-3	TGTGCCAGCAGCCTCCCTACTAGCGGGAGTTACGCAGATACGCAGTATTTT	CASSLPTSGSYADTQYF
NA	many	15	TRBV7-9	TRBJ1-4	TGTGCCAGCAGCCGCGACAGGTTTCTTAATGAAAAACTGTTTTTT	CASSRDRFLNEKLFF
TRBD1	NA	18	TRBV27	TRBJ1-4	TGTGCCAGCAGTGTCTACAGGGGCCCCATTGCAACTAATGAAAAACTGTTTTTT	CASSVYRGPIATNEKLFF